Given below is one TCR beta chain in context. The antigen is undetermined. Both 60 Vbeta primers and 13 Jbeta primers went into the PCR. The data were produced by immunoSEQ multiplex PCR, yet TCRdb's version contains in-frame clones alone and is incomplete. This table holds some 180,000 clones, roughly 84% found once. The data belong to a study of cytomegalovirus exposure and HLA in healthy donors. Study-level findings and limits: In a later analysis, TCR beta V- and J-gene trimming was associated with a missense DCLRE1C variant. Donors belonging to an Asian-associated ancestry cluster reportedly showed fewer N-insertions in productive TCRs than the approximately 640-donor mean, according to what a later analysis found. Analysis was performed later, and it showed HLA-associated TCR beta chains to be more clonally expanded than equally common others.

Although they were nominally healthy when sampled, donors likely had unrecorded immune exposures. The clonotype originates from a girl under three years old in good health and CMV-seronegative. Sequenced material: PBMCs.

CDR3 sequence reads: CASSLQSGVIPSYEQYF. As DNA, the CDR3 is TGTGCCAGCAGCTTACAGTCAGGGGTTATACCCTCCTACGAGCAGTACTTC. This chain connects TRBV7-9 to TRBJ2-7; D is perhaps TRBD1 (6 bases). Germline V lookup: CDR1 SEHNR, CDR2 FQNEAQ (reference sequence). The CDR3 loop spans 17 amino acids. Trimming took off 2 bases at V and 0 bases at J, with 17 bases between the two ends.